The next 19 T cell receptor beta chains were all read from a single sample in a study of cytomegalovirus exposure and HLA in healthy donors. PCR employed 60 Vbeta and 13 Jbeta primers. The data were produced by immunoSEQ multiplex PCR, yet TCRdb's version contains in-frame clones alone and is incomplete. The sample includes 50,000 to 65,000 clones, approximately 72% seen only once; the top ten take just over 50%. Sample: PBMCs. All receptors come from a man in his fifties or sixties in good health and CMV-seropositive.

The chain couples TRBV11-2 to TRBJ1-5; D is possibly TRBD1 (5 bases). Trimming took 2 bases from V and 6 from J, leaving 8 bases between them. Germline CDR1 SGHAT, CDR2 FQNNGV. The CDR3 has 13 amino acids. DNA of the CDR3: TGTGCCAGCAGCTTACAGGGAGGTCAGCCCCAGCATTTT. It specifies CASSLQGGQPQHF.

The chain uses TRBV5-4 and TRBJ2-3; a weak D match, TRBD2 (5 bases). This CDR3 has 13 residues. Germline values: CDR1 SGHNT, CDR2 YYREEE (reference sequence). The ends were cut back, 4 bases at V and 1 base at J, with 7 bases in the middle. In nucleotides, the CDR3 is TGTGCCAGCAGCATCGGGGGCACAGATACGCAGTATTTT. Protein sequence: CASSIGGTDTQYF.

V is TRBV5-1 and J is TRBJ1-1, with D possibly matching TRBD1 (6 bases). The CDR3 length is 16 residues. Between the trimmed V and J ends, which lost 4 bases and 2 bases, there was a span of 18 bases. CDR1 SGHRS and CDR2 YFSETQ come from the germline V gene. The CDR3 sequence: CASSPEMGAINTEAFF. The CDR3 region has the DNA TGCGCCAGCAGCCCCGAAATGGGGGCCATAAACACTGAAGCTTTCTTT.

This sequence joins TRBV2 and TRBJ2-3; 10 bases map to TRBD2. There are 19 residues in the CDR3. Germline V lookup: CDR1 SNHLY, CDR2 FYNNEI. Germline trimming cut 4 bases from V and 2 bases from J; bases unmatched to any gene: 15. The CDR3 DNA reads as TGTGCCAGCAGTGCTCGTCCGGGACTAGCGCTCGGGGTCACAGATACGCAGTATTTT. Its translation is CASSARPGLALGVTDTQYF.

The chain employs TRBV7-2 and TRBJ2-6, with D perhaps matching TRBD2 (5 bases). Germline V gene sequence: CDR1 SGHTA, CDR2 FQGNSA. This CDR3 comprises 18 residues. The germline V and J ends were trimmed by 5 bases and 4 bases, with 21 bases remaining between them. The chain's CDR3 is CASSPQGLTLRGANVLTF. CDR3 in DNA: TGTGCCAGCAGCCCCCAAGGACTGACTCTTAGGGGGGCCAACGTCCTGACTTTC.

The V call is TRBV9, the J call TRBJ2-7, with 7 bases aligning to TRBD1. V lost 4 bases, J lost 6 bases, and 4 bases stayed unmatched. This CDR3 spans 12 amino acids. Germline CDR1 reads SGDLS; CDR2 reads YYNGEE. The CDR3, as DNA: TGTGCCAGCAGCAACAGGGGATCCGAGCAGTACTTC. Residues: CASSNRGSEQYF. The full variable domain, its missing parts supplied by reference TRBV9 and TRBJ2-7, is DSGVTQTPKHLITATGQRVTLRCSPRSGDLSVYWYQQSLDQGLQFLIQYYNGEERAKGNILERFSAQQFPDLHSELNLSSLELGDSALYFCASSNRGSEQYFGPGTRLTVT.

This chain joins TRBV18 and TRBJ2-7; 8 bases line up with TRBD1. The CDR3 has 16 amino acids. CDR1 is KGHSH, CDR2 LQKENI, per germline. V lost 3 bases to trimming and J lost 5 bases; unmatched junction nucleotides: 12. The CDR3, as DNA: TGTGCCAGCTCACCGAACGACCCGACAGGGGTGAACGAGCAGTACTTC. Residues: CASSPNDPTGVNEQYF.

This sequence joins TRBV5-1 and TRBJ1-1; D not certain. Per the germline V gene, CDR1 is SGHRS and CDR2 is YFSETQ. CDR3 length equals 13 residues. The ends were cut back, 2 bases at V and 1 base at J, with 6 bases in the middle. CDR3 bases: TGCGCCAGCAGCTTAGAGGCGAACACTGAAGCTTTCTTT. This sequence encodes CASSLEANTEAFF.

In the case of this clone: An end of the junction does not agree with germline; a read error may underlie this. The chain combines TRBV7-9 with TRBJ2-5, with D possibly matching TRBD2 (6 bases). The CDR3 extends over 12 amino acids. CDR1 SEHNR and CDR2 FQNEAQ come from the germline V gene (reference sequence). The CDR3: CSSSQDYQARYF. The CDR3 DNA reads TGTTCCAGCAGCCAGGACTATCAAGCGAGGTACTTC.

The chain uses TRBV7-6 and TRBJ2-2, with D maybe TRBD1 (6 bases). Germline V gives CDR1 SGHVS, CDR2 FNYEAQ. The V end lost 2 bases, the J end lost 2 bases, and 18 bases lay between the germline ends. This CDR3 has 18 amino acids. DNA of the CDR3: TGTGCCAGCAGCTTAAGGGACCAGGGGCTGGGTAACACCGGGGAGCTGTTTTTT. Its protein product is CASSLRDQGLGNTGELFF.

The chain carries TRBV11-2 and TRBJ2-7; TRBD2 aligns across 8 bases. The CDR3 contains 14 residues. The germline gives CDR1 SGHAT, CDR2 FQNNGV. Germline trimming cut 5 bases from V and 2 bases from J; bases unmatched to any gene: 5. CDR3 protein: CASSPAAGAYEQYF. The CDR3 DNA reads as TGTGCCAGCAGCCCCGCAGCGGGGGCCTACGAGCAGTACTTC.

Of note for this clone: The junction does not match germline at one end; this may be a read error. The chain carries TRBV9 and TRBJ2-3; TRBD2 matches at 14 bases. This CDR3 comprises 17 residues. Germline V CDR1 and CDR2: SGDLS, YYNGEE. Here the CDR3 reads CVSSSWTSGGSTDTQYF. The CDR3 DNA reads as TGTGTCAGCAGCTCTTGGACTAGCGGGGGGTCCACAGATACGCAGTATTTT.

In its sample, this clone was seen a few times. The junction shows a germline mismatch at one end, possibly a read error. The genes are TRBV9 and TRBJ2-7; tentative D call: TRBD2 (5 bases). This CDR3 has 15 residues. Germline assignment: CDR1 SGDLS and CDR2 YYNGEE. The CDR3 DNA follows: TGTTCCAGCAGCTCCCAGCGGCCCAGCTCCTCCGAGCAGTACTTC. Its translation: CSSSSQRPSSSEQYF.

The gene calls are TRBV7-9 and TRBJ2-3, with D possibly TRBD2 on 5 matching bases. The CDR3 runs 15 residues. From germline, CDR1 is SEHNR and CDR2 FQNEAQ (reference sequence). The ends were cut back, 5 bases at V and 0 bases at J, with 12 bases in the middle. The CDR3 loop is CASSPKDFSTDTQYF. For the CDR3, the DNA is TGTGCCAGCAGCCCCAAGGACTTTAGCACAGATACGCAGTATTTT. The full variable domain, with the rest looked up from reference TRBV7-9 and TRBJ2-3, is DTGVSQNPRHKITKRGQNVTFRCDPISEHNRLYWYRQTLGQGPEFLTYFQNEAQLEKSRLLSDRFSAERPKGSFSTLEIQRTEQGDSAMYLCASSPKDFSTDTQYFGPGTRLTVL.

The CDR3 DNA is TGTGCCAGCAGAAAAAAGCGGGGGGGACAAGAGACCCAGTACTTC. Encoded protein: CASRKKRGGQETQYF. The gene calls are TRBV7-9 and TRBJ2-5, with 10 nucleotides matching TRBD2. Germline values: CDR1 SEHNR, CDR2 FQNEAQ (reference sequence). The CDR3 covers 15 residues. V shed 6 bases, J shed 2 bases, and the junction held 6 bases outside the gene matches.

This clone has only one observation. The chain recombines TRBV2 with TRBJ1-4; 9 nucleotides align to TRBD1. Trimming took 4 bases from V and 2 from J; bases not matched to a gene: 11. Per germline, CDR1 SNHLY and CDR2 FYNNEI. This CDR3 is built from 18 residues. The CDR3 coding sequence is TGTGCCAGCAGTGCTACAGGGGGCGCCGTGGGGACTAATGAAAAACTGTTTTTT. Translating gives CASSATGGAVGTNEKLFF.

Remarks on this clone: The same CDR3 is also encoded by other DNA sequences in this sample. The chain uses TRBV5-1 and TRBJ1-1, with D perhaps matching TRBD1 (6 bases). Trimming left V 3 bases short and J 1 base short, with 10 bases between. The CDR3 sequence is 14 residues long. Looked up from germline, CDR1 is SGHRS and CDR2 is YFSETQ. The CDR3: CASSSQGGNTEAFF. The CDR3 DNA reads as TGCGCCAGCAGCTCGCAAGGGGGGAACACTGAAGCTTTCTTT.

With regard to this clone: The missing conserved phenylalanine or tryptophan at the end of this CDR3 makes a read error likely. V and J are TRBV30 and TRBJ1-3; a possible D gene is TRBD1 (5 bases). The length of the CDR3 is 13 residues. Trimming shortened V by 4 bases and J by 3 bases, and 10 bases separated the two germline ends. Per germline, CDR1 GTSNPN and CDR2 SVGIG (reference sequence). Written as DNA, the CDR3 is TGTGCCTGGACCAGGGCAGGTGGAAACACCATATATTTG. Protein product: CAWTRAGGNTIYL.

The chain employs TRBV4-1 and TRBJ1-6; 8 nucleotides align to TRBD1. This CDR3 is built from 16 residues. V shed 1 base, J shed 5 bases, and the junction held 4 bases outside the gene matches. Germline loops: CDR1 MGHRA, CDR2 YSYEKL. The CDR3 loop is CASSQGDRLNNSPLHF. CDR3 DNA sequence: TGCGCCAGCAGCCAAGGGGACAGGTTAAATAATTCACCCCTCCACTTT.